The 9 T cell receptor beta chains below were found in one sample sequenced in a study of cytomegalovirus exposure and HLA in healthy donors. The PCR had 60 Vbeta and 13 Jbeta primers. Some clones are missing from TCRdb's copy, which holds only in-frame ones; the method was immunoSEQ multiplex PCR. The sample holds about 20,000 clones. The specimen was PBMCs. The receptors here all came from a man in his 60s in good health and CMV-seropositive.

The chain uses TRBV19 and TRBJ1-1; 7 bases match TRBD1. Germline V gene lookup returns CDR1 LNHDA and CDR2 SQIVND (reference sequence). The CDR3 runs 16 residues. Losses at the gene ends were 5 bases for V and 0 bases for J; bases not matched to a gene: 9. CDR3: CASSPYRGEVNTEAFF. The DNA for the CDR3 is TGTGCCAGTAGTCCCTACAGGGGAGAAGTGAACACTGAAGCTTTCTTT.

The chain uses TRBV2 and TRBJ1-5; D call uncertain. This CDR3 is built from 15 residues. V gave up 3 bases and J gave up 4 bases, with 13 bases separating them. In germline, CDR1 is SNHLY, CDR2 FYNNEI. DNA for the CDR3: TGTGCCAGCAGTGATCTGCGTACCCCGAATCAGCCCCAGCATTTT. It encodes CASSDLRTPNQPQHF.

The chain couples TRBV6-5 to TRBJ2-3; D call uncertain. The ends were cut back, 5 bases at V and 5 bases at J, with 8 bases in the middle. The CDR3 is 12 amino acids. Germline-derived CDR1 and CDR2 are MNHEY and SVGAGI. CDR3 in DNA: TGTGCCAGCAGTGCCAATAGAGATACGCAGTATTTT. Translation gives CASSANRDTQYF.

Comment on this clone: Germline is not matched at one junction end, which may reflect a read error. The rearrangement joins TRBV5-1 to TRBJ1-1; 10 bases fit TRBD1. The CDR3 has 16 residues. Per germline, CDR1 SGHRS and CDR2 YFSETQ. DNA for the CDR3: TGCGCCAGCAGCCCGTTGACAGGGGGCTCAGGCACTGAAGATTTCTTT. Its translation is CASSPLTGGSGTEDFF.

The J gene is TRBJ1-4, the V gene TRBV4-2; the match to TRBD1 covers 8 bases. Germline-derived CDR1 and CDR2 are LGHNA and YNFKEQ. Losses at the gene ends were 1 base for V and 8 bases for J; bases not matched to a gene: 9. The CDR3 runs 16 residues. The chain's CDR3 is CASSQAAGGRKEKLFF. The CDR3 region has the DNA TGTGCCAGCAGCCAAGCGGCAGGGGGCCGAAAGGAAAAACTGTTTTTT.

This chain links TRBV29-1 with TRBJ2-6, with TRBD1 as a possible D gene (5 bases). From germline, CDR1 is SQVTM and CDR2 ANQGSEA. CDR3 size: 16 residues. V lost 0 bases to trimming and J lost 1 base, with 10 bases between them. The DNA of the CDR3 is TGCAGCGTTGAAGACGCAAGGGGATCTGGGGCCAACGTCCTGACTTTC. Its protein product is CSVEDARGSGANVLTF.

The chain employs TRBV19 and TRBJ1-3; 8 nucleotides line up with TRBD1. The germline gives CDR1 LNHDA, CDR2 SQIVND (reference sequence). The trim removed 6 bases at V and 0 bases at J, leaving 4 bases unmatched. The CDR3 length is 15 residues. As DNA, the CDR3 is TGTGCCAGTAGAAGGGACAGGTCCTCTGGAAACACCATATATTTT. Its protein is CASRRDRSSGNTIYF.

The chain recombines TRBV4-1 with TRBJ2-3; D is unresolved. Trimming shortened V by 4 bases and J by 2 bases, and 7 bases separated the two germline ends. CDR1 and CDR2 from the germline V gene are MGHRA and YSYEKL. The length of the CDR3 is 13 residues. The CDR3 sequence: CASSPGNTDTQYF. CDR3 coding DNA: TGCGCCAGCAGCCCTGGCAACACAGATACGCAGTATTTT.

The CDR3 loop is CASTRRRGTEAFF. The CDR3 nucleotides read TGTGCCAGTACCAGAAGGAGGGGCACTGAAGCTTTCTTT. The V gene is TRBV19, the J gene TRBJ1-1; a possible D gene is TRBD1 (5 bases). V lost 7 bases and J lost 4, with 13 bases in between. Germline V gene sequence: CDR1 LNHDA, CDR2 SQIVND (reference sequence). CDR3 length: 13 amino acids.